Each of the 6 T cell receptor beta chains below was sequenced from the same sample in a study of CD8 T cells in ankylosing spondylitis. TCRdb independently ran MiXCR on the 5' RACE reads; one entry per CDR3 protein. The sample includes tens of thousands of distinct CDR3 sequences, 2.5% to 3% of them seen just once. Sequenced input: blood, either unsorted or a sorted T cell fraction (not recorded which). Every receptor here comes from a female donor with ankylosing spondylitis or in good health (not recorded which).

This clonotype was observed at least ten times. V gene TRBV7-4 combines with J gene TRBJ2-7; D remains unclear. Germline CDR1 reads SGHVT; CDR2 reads SQSDAQ. This CDR3 has 16 residues. The V gene lost 2 bases and the J gene lost 2 bases, with 16 bases spanning the gap. The CDR3 DNA reads TGTGCCAGCAGCTTATCGGGTTTAGGAGTAACCTACGAGCAGTACTTC. The encoded protein is CASSLSGLGVTYEQYF.

Ten or more counts support this clonotype. The rearrangement joins TRBV9 to TRBJ1-3; D is unclear. V was trimmed by 1 base and J by 0 bases, leaving 8 bases between them. CDR3 length: 15 amino acids. Germline assignment: CDR1 SGDLS and CDR2 YYNGEE. Written as DNA, the CDR3 is TGTGCCAGCAGCGTACACCAAAGCTCTGGAAACACCATATATTTT. The encoded protein is CASSVHQSSGNTIYF.

This clonotype was seen many times. The rearrangement links TRBV9 to TRBJ2-3; D unresolved. CDR3 length equals 15 residues. Germline V gives CDR1 SGDLS, CDR2 YYNGEE. V lost 0 bases, J lost 4 bases, and 12 bases lay in between. The CDR3 region is CASSVVGVVPDTQYF. CDR3 in DNA: TGTGCCAGCAGCGTAGTGGGTGTTGTACCAGATACGCAGTATTTT.

This clonotype has at least ten counts. This chain joins TRBV9 and TRBJ2-7; D remains unclear. Germline CDR1 SGDLS, CDR2 YYNGEE. The CDR3 spans 15 residues. V gave up 0 bases and J gave up 2 bases, with 12 bases separating them. CDR3 DNA: TGTGCCAGCAGCGTAGGACTCCTTGACACCTACGAGCAGTACTTC. It yields the protein CASSVGLLDTYEQYF.

In this sample, this clonotype is medium-sized (0.01 to 0.1%). The chain links TRBV9 to TRBJ2-1; no definite D call. CDR1 SGDLS and CDR2 YYNGEE come from the germline V gene. V lost 1 base to trimming and J lost 5 bases, with 4 bases between them. There are 12 residues in the CDR3. The CDR3 DNA is TGTGCCAGCAGCGTATGGGACAATGAGCAGTTCTTC. Translated: CASSVWDNEQFF.

This clonotype was counted many times. The CDR3 bases are TGTGCCAGCAGCGTCGGGACTAGCGGGAGATCCGATACGCAGTATTTT. This encodes CASSVGTSGRSDTQYF. The chain has TRBV9 and TRBJ2-3, with TRBD2 matching 14 bases. After removal of 2 bases from V and 6 bases from J, the junction contained 5 bases not matched to a gene. The CDR3 contains 16 residues. Germline assignment: CDR1 SGDLS and CDR2 YYNGEE. The full variable domain, completed using reference TRBV9 and TRBJ2-3, is DSGVTQTPKHLITATGQRVTLRCSPRSGDLSVYWYQQSLDQGLQFLIQYYNGEERAKGNILERFSAQQFPDLHSELNLSSLELGDSALYFCASSVGTSGRSDTQYFGPGTRLTVL.